One sample yielded the 21 T cell receptor beta chains listed below, sequenced in a study of T cell responses to AZD1222 COVID-19 vaccine. Generated by immunoSEQ multiplex PCR, the TCRdb table keeps only in-frame clones and is missing some. Of over 120,000 clones listed, 93% are singletons. Sequencing was performed on peripheral blood, taken on day 0 of AZD1222 vaccination. The receptors were sampled from an adult in good health.

DNA of the CDR3: TGTGCCAGCAGCCAAGCAGGGGGAAGTTCACCCCTCCACTTT. Amino acids: CASSQAGGSSPLHF. This rearrangement joins TRBV3-1 (or the pseudogene TRBV3-2) to TRBJ1-6; 7 bases map to TRBD1. This CDR3 contains 14 residues. Germline trimming cut 1 base from V and 9 bases from J; bases unmatched to any gene: 3. CDR1 and CDR2 (germline): LGHDT, YNNKEL (reference sequence).

The V gene is TRBV13, the J gene TRBJ2-5; 9 nucleotides match TRBD2. V dropped 2 bases and J dropped 4; count of bases not matched to a gene: 5. CDR3 length: 15 residues. Germline V gene lookup returns CDR1 PRHDT and CDR2 FYEKMQ (reference sequence). This chain's CDR3 is CASSLRRGGIETQYF. In DNA, the CDR3 is TGTGCCAGCAGCTTACGGCGGGGGGGGATAGAGACCCAGTACTTC. The variable domain in full, with the rest retrieved from reference TRBV13 and TRBJ2-5, is AAGVIQSPRHLIKEKRETATLKCYPIPRHDTVYWYQQGPGQDPQFLISFYEKMQSDKGSIPDRFSAQQFSDYHSELNMSSLELGDSALYFCASSLRRGGIETQYFGPGTRLLVL.

The gene calls are TRBV5-4 and TRBJ2-1, with D perhaps matching TRBD1 (6 bases). The CDR3 runs 16 residues. V lost 3 bases and J lost 0, with 13 bases in between. Germline V CDR1 and CDR2: SGHNT, YYREEE (reference sequence). The CDR3 protein is CASSSQGVISYNEQFF. The CDR3 DNA reads TGTGCCAGCAGCTCACAGGGTGTTATCTCCTACAATGAGCAGTTCTTC.

V is TRBV6-5 and J is TRBJ2-2; the D gene is possibly TRBD1 (7 bases). The germline V and J ends were trimmed by 7 bases and 3 bases, with 15 bases remaining between them. Germline V lookup: CDR1 MNHEY, CDR2 SVGAGI. This CDR3 is 15 amino acids long. CDR3 in DNA: TGTGCCAGCACTTCGCAGGGGGGATACACCGGGGAGCTGTTTTTT. This sequence encodes CASTSQGGYTGELFF.

V is TRBV28 and J is TRBJ2-3; 8 bases are shared with TRBD2. Germline values: CDR1 MDHEN, CDR2 SYDVKM. Trimming at V came to 3 bases and at J to 0 bases, leaving 5 bases not matched to a gene. The CDR3 has 16 amino acids. The CDR3 sequence is CASSLASGQSTDTQYF. The CDR3 coding sequence is TGTGCCAGCAGTTTGGCTAGCGGGCAAAGCACAGATACGCAGTATTTT.

V is TRBV7-2 and J is TRBJ1-2; 8 nucleotides line up with TRBD1. J gave up 6 bases and V 0 bases, and 0 bases lay outside the gene matches. In germline, CDR1 is SGHTA, CDR2 FQGNSA. The CDR3 length is 13 residues. The chain's CDR3 is CASSLAQGDGYTF. The DNA for the CDR3 is TGTGCCAGCAGCTTAGCACAGGGGGATGGCTACACCTTC.

The V call is TRBV24-1, the J call TRBJ1-3; TRBD1 matches at 7 bases. This CDR3 comprises 17 residues. The germline V gene encodes CDR1 KGHDR and CDR2 SFDVKD. The V and J ends lost 5 bases and 0 bases, in that order; junction bases with no gene match: 9. For the CDR3, the DNA is TGTGCCACCAGTGGAGCGGAACAGGGGAGCTCTGGAAACACCATATATTTT. It translates to CATSGAEQGSSGNTIYF.

The rearrangement links TRBV5-6 to TRBJ1-5, with 7 bases lining up with TRBD1. The germline V gene has CDR1 SGHDT and CDR2 YYEEEE. V lost 4 bases to trimming and J lost 5 bases; unmatched junction nucleotides: 15. This CDR3 has 17 amino acids. CDR3 DNA: TGTGCCAGCAGCGGGACTAGACAGGGAAGTAGAGATCAGCCCCAGCATTTT. Residues: CASSGTRQGSRDQPQHF.

V gene TRBV7-2 combines with J gene TRBJ2-1, with 11 bases identical to TRBD2. Germline CDR1 is SGHTA and CDR2 is FQGNSA. Trimming removed 2 bases from V and 0 bases from J; junction bases left unmatched: 6. The CDR3 covers 18 residues. The CDR3 DNA reads as TGTGCCAGCAGCTTAATTAGCGGGGGGGGAAGCTCCTACAATGAGCAGTTCTTC. This translates into CASSLISGGGSSYNEQFF.

The J gene is TRBJ1-6, the V gene TRBV3-1 (or the pseudogene TRBV3-2), with D uncertain. V was pared by 4 bases and J by 7 bases, with 11 bases between. The length of the CDR3 is 14 residues. The V gene's germline CDR1 is LGHDT and CDR2 YNNKEL (reference sequence). The CDR3 reads CASSRHFRNSPLHF. CDR3 in DNA: TGTGCCAGCAGCCGCCACTTCAGGAATTCACCCCTCCACTTT.

This clone is a singleton in its sample. This chain connects TRBV9 to TRBJ2-1; 12 nucleotides agree with TRBD2. Germline lookup yields CDR1 SGDLS and CDR2 YYNGEE. V lost 3 bases, J lost 6 bases, and 4 bases stayed unmatched. This CDR3 comprises 15 residues. CDR3 sequence (DNA): TGTGCCAGCAGCGGACTAGCGGGAGAACTCAATGAGCAGTTCTTC. Protein product: CASSGLAGELNEQFF.

The chain employs TRBV19 and TRBJ1-5; D might be TRBD1 (6 bases). From germline, CDR1 is LNHDA and CDR2 SQIVND (reference sequence). Trimming shortened V by 3 bases and J by 0 bases, and 9 bases separated the two germline ends. This CDR3 comprises 15 residues. The CDR3 DNA sequence: TGTGCCAGTAGTATGGACAGCTATAGCAATCAGCCCCAGCATTTT. Translated: CASSMDSYSNQPQHF.

The gene calls are TRBV9 and TRBJ1-6; no clear D. From germline, CDR1 is SGDLS and CDR2 YYNGEE. The CDR3 sequence is 17 residues long. Trimming pared 3 bases from V and 2 bases from J, leaving 15 bases between. The DNA for the CDR3 is TGTGCCAGCAGCGCCCGGGTTCTTGGCACCTATAATTCACCCCTCCACTTT. Its protein is CASSARVLGTYNSPLHF.

V gene TRBV3-1 (or the pseudogene TRBV3-2) combines with J gene TRBJ1-4, with D unclear. This CDR3 contains 13 residues. Germline-derived CDR1 and CDR2 are LGHDT and YNNKEL (reference sequence). Trimming pared 0 bases from V and 10 bases from J, leaving 9 bases between. Here the CDR3 reads CASSQEGQVKLFF. As DNA, the CDR3 is TGTGCCAGCAGCCAAGAGGGTCAAGTAAAACTGTTTTTT.

The rearrangement joins TRBV3-1 (or the pseudogene TRBV3-2) to TRBJ2-1, with 11 positions matching TRBD2. The germline CDR1 and CDR2 sequences are LGHDT and YNNKEL (reference sequence). V was clipped by 4 bases and J by 10 bases; unmatched bases: 12. This CDR3 is 16 amino acids long. In DNA, the CDR3 is TGTGCCAGCAGCCCCACGGCCCTAGCGGGGGGTGGGGAGCAGTTCTTC. The encoded protein is CASSPTALAGGGEQFF.

The chain recombines TRBV9 with TRBJ1-1; 7 bases agree with TRBD1. The CDR3 spans 14 residues. Germline V gives CDR1 SGDLS, CDR2 YYNGEE. Trimming cost V 7 bases and J 4 bases; bases outside gene matches: 10. This chain's CDR3 is CASSQGGGGTEAFF. CDR3 nucleotides: TGTGCCAGCTCCCAGGGAGGGGGCGGCACTGAAGCTTTCTTT.

This chain links TRBV3-1 (or the pseudogene TRBV3-2) with TRBJ1-3; D call uncertain. This CDR3 has 16 amino acids. CDR1 is LGHDT, CDR2 YNNKEL, per germline (reference sequence). Trimming took off 0 bases at V and 5 bases at J, with 14 bases between the two ends. The CDR3 DNA reads as TGTGCCAGCAGCCAAGATCTGGGAACACGCCGAAACACCATATATTTT. This encodes CASSQDLGTRRNTIYF.

J is TRBJ2-1 and V is TRBV5-1; tentative D call: TRBD1 (6 bases). The CDR3 covers 15 residues. Trimming pared 6 bases from V and 4 bases from J, leaving 17 bases between. Germline CDR1 is SGHRS and CDR2 is YFSETQ. CDR3 nucleotide sequence: TGCGCCAGCAAAATTAGCAGGGGTCCTTACAATGAGCAGTTCTTC. It encodes CASKISRGPYNEQFF.

In its sample, this clone was seen once. The gene calls are TRBV19 and TRBJ1-6; the D is unclear. Trimming left V 5 bases short and J 14 bases short, with 7 bases between. Germline CDR1 is LNHDA and CDR2 is SQIVND (reference sequence). The CDR3 sequence is 10 residues long. In nucleotides, the CDR3 is TGTGCCAGTAGTTCGTGGGCCCTCCACTTT. It encodes CASSSWALHF.

The chain carries TRBV11-3 and TRBJ1-3, with a weak D call TRBD1 (5 bases). Trimming cost V 4 bases and J 2 bases, with 12 bases left between them. CDR1 and CDR2 (germline): SGHNT, YENEEA. The CDR3 totals 15 residues. The CDR3 region has the DNA TGTGCCAGCAGCTCTGCAGGGACGGCTGGAAACACCATATATTTT. This codes for CASSSAGTAGNTIYF. The whole variable domain, filled in from reference TRBV11-3 and TRBJ1-3, reads EAGVVQSPRYKIIEKKQPVAFWCNPISGHNTLYWYLQNLGQGPELLIRYENEEAVDDSQLPKDRFSAERLKGVDSTLKIQPAELGDSAVYLCASSSAGTAGNTIYFGEGSWLTVV.

The gene calls are TRBV7-9 and TRBJ1-4; D is unresolved. CDR1 is SEHNR and CDR2 is FQNEAQ in the germline V gene (reference sequence). This CDR3 region has 15 residues. Trimming removed 1 base at V and 0 bases at J, with 6 bases between. CDR3 region: CASSLGESTNEKLFF. The CDR3 bases are TGTGCCAGCAGCTTAGGGGAATCAACTAATGAAAAACTGTTTTTT.